This TCR beta chain derives from a study of identifying expanded T cells in peripheral blood. Comment on this clone: Antigen unknown.

CDR3 size: 16 residues. V was clipped by 4 bases and J by 4 bases; unmatched bases: 8. In germline, CDR1 is SGHNT, CDR2 YYREEE (reference sequence). Study results and caveats: Across healthy donors, higher total template counts meant significantly greater approximately 2-week count variance. Over approximately two and four weeks, about 17 and 20 clones changed, versus around 1.3 between replicates.

During the collection period, no donor immune events like infections were recorded. Clones were sequenced by immunoSEQ multiplex PCR, and TCRdb holds only the in-frame ones, with some missing. Of about 130,000 clones in the sample, 75% to 90% were seen once. V and J are TRBV5-4 and TRBJ1-4, with 9 nucleotides matching TRBD1. This receptor was obtained from a person between 18 and 75 years old in good health. The specimen sequenced was blood. CDR3 bases: TGTGCCAGCAGCAATTCAGACAGGGGGGTTAATGAAAAACTGTTTTTT. Translating it yields CASSNSDRGVNEKLFF.